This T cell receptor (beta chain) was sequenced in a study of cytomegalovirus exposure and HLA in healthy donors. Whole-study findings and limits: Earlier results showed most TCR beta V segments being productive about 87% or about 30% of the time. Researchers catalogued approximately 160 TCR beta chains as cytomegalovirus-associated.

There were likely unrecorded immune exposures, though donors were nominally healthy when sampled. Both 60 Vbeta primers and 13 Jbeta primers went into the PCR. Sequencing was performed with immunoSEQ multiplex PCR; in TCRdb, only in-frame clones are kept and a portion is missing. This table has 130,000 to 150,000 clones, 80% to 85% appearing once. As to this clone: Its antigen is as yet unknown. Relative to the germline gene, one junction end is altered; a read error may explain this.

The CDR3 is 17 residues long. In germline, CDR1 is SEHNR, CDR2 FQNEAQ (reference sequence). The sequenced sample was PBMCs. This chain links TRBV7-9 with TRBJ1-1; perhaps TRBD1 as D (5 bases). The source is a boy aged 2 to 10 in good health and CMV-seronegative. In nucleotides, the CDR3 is TGTTCCAGCAGCTCCCCTGGGGGTGGAGGGTGGAACACTGAAGCTTTCTTT. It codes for CSSSSPGGGGWNTEAFF. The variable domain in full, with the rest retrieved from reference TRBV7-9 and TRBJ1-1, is DTGVSQNPRHKITKRGQNVTFRCDPISEHNRLYWYRQTLGQGPEFLTYFQNEAQLEKSRLLSDRFSAERPKGSFSTLEIQRTEQGDSAMYLCSSSSPGGGGWNTEAFFGQGTRLTVV.